What follows are 26 T cell receptor beta chains derived from one specimen sequenced in a study of T cell repertoires in cytomegalovirus infection. TCRdb re-analysed the reads in MiXCR, keeping a single row per CDR3 protein. There are fewer than 900,000 distinct CDR3 sequences in the sample; just under 30% occur only once, and roughly 14% lies in the top ten. No antigen has been assigned to these receptors. The sample in question was cultured CD8+ T cells from PBMCs, obtained from culture after CMV antigen stimulation. These receptors originate from a human donor in good health (CMV status not recorded). Some clones in this sample may be carry-over from other donors' samples.

This clonotype appeared a single time. CDR3: CASSFNLAGRNGKETQYF. The DNA for the CDR3 is TGTGCCAGCAGTTTTAACCTAGCGGGTCGTAATGGCAAAGAGACCCAGTACTTC. The chain recombines TRBV12-3 or TRBV12-4 with TRBJ2-5; 8 bases map to TRBD2. The CDR3 covers 18 residues. V lost 3 bases and J lost 3; bases outside the gene matches: 15.

This clonotype turned up a few times. The chain carries TRBV2 and TRBJ2-3; D possibly corresponds to TRBD1 (6 bases). V was clipped by 4 bases and J by 2 bases, with 13 bases between them. CDR1 is SNHLY and CDR2 is FYNNEI in the germline V gene. The CDR3 loop spans 15 amino acids. Here the CDR3 reads CASSGHRASTDTQYF. In nucleotides, the CDR3 is TGTGCCAGCAGTGGGCACAGGGCTTCCACAGATACGCAGTATTTT.

This clonotype turned up a few times. This chain uses TRBV12-3 or TRBV12-4 with TRBJ1-5, with D uncertain. The length of the CDR3 is 11 residues. Trimming shortened V by 6 bases and J by 9 bases, and 9 bases separated the two germline ends. The CDR3, as DNA: TGTGCCAGCAGACTTGGTGGGCCCCAGCATTTT. It specifies CASRLGGPQHF.

The chain employs TRBV10-3 and TRBJ1-4, with D perhaps TRBD1 (5 bases). Germline V gives CDR1 ENHRY, CDR2 SYGVKD. The V gene lost 11 bases and the J gene lost 3 bases, with 22 bases spanning the gap. The CDR3 loop spans 16 amino acids. Here the CDR3 reads CASASPGAGANEKLFF. The DNA of the CDR3 is TGTGCCTCCGCAAGCCCTGGGGCGGGGGCTAATGAAAAACTGTTTTTT.

This clonotype was detected a few times. The CDR3 sequence: CASSYRDGNSPLHF. In nucleotides, the CDR3 is TGTGCCAGCAGTTACCGGGACGGGAATTCACCCCTCCACTTT. The chain couples TRBV6-5 to TRBJ1-6; D might be TRBD1 (5 bases). V was cut by 2 bases and J by 7 bases, with 9 bases left in between. Looked up from germline, CDR1 is MNHEY and CDR2 is SVGAGI. The CDR3 consists of 14 residues.

There are many counts of this clonotype. The chain joins TRBV7-2 to TRBJ1-1, with D perhaps matching TRBD1 (6 bases). The CDR3 consists of 11 residues. The V gene's germline CDR1 is SGHTA and CDR2 FQGNSA. V was cut by 7 bases and J by 7 bases, with 10 bases left in between. The CDR3: CASTQGNEAFF. The CDR3 DNA reads as TGTGCCAGCACCCAGGGGAATGAAGCTTTCTTT.

This chain joins TRBV29-1 and TRBJ2-3; TRBD2 matches at 11 bases. The CDR3 has 15 amino acids. V shed 4 bases, J shed 4 bases, and the junction held 7 bases outside the gene matches. The germline V gene has CDR1 SQVTM and CDR2 ANQGSEA. CDR3 DNA sequence: TGCAGCGTTGCGTTAGCGGGGGGGACCTCAGATACGCAGTATTTT. The encoded protein is CSVALAGGTSDTQYF.

V usage is TRBV3-1 and J usage is TRBJ1-1; possible D gene TRBD1, 5 bases. Trimming left V 0 bases short and J 5 bases short, with 10 bases between. This CDR3 comprises 14 residues. Per the germline V gene, CDR1 is LGHDT and CDR2 is YNNKEL (reference sequence). CDR3 in DNA: TGTGCCAGCAGCCAAGAGTTGGGGCGAACTGAAGCTTTCTTT. Translation: CASSQELGRTEAFF.

This sequence joins TRBV12-3 or TRBV12-4 and TRBJ1-5; 9 bases are a match to TRBD1. Losses at the gene ends were 6 bases for V and 4 bases for J; bases not matched to a gene: 10. The CDR3 length is 16 residues. The CDR3 bases are TGTGCCAGCAGCCCGAGCCGGGACAGGGTTAATCAGCCCCAGCATTTT. Encoded protein: CASSPSRDRVNQPQHF.

This chain uses TRBV19 with TRBJ1-5; D call uncertain. Trimming removed 1 base from V and 2 bases from J, with 12 bases in between. The CDR3 has 16 amino acids. The V gene's germline CDR1 is LNHDA and CDR2 SQIVND (reference sequence). The CDR3 is CASSIGIGQGNQPQHF. The CDR3 nucleotides read TGTGCCAGTAGTATAGGTATCGGCCAGGGCAATCAGCCCCAGCATTTT.

This clonotype was observed many times. CDR3 bases: TGTGCCAGCTGGGTCACAGGCACTGAAGCTTTCTTT. It encodes CASWVTGTEAFF. The chain recombines TRBV12-3 or TRBV12-4 with TRBJ1-1; tentatively, D is TRBD1 (5 bases). The CDR3 is 12 residues long. Trimming removed 8 bases from V and 4 bases from J, with 11 bases in between.

The J gene is TRBJ2-5, the V gene TRBV9; the match to TRBD2 covers 7 bases. This CDR3 has 14 amino acids. Germline lookup yields CDR1 SGDLS and CDR2 YYNGEE. Trimming at V came to 3 bases and at J to 0 bases, leaving 2 bases not matched to a gene. The CDR3 loop is CASSAGGYQETQYF. In DNA, the CDR3 is TGTGCCAGCAGCGCGGGGGGATACCAAGAGACCCAGTACTTC.

This clonotype showed up just a few times. This rearrangement joins TRBV4-3 to TRBJ2-3; possibly TRBD2 for D (6 bases). The CDR3 totals 14 residues. The ends were cut back, 3 bases at V and 3 bases at J, with 10 bases in the middle. Germline assignment: CDR1 LGHNA and CDR2 YSLEER. The CDR3 DNA reads as TGCGCCAGCAGCCACTGGGGGAGGACAGATACGCAGTATTTT. This encodes CASSHWGRTDTQYF.

This chain links TRBV20-1 with TRBJ2-7; maybe TRBD2 (5 bases). Germline V CDR1 and CDR2: DFQATT, SNEGSKA (reference sequence). The CDR3 totals 14 residues. V gave up 1 base and J gave up 3 bases, with 13 bases separating them. The CDR3 DNA is TGCAGTGCTAGAGCCTTTCGGGGAATCTACGAGCAGTACGTC. This codes for CSARAFRGIYEQYV.

The DNA of the CDR3 is TGTGCCAGCAGTTTATCAGCCAGCACTCACACCGGGGAGCTGTTTTTT. Its translation is CASSLSASTHTGELFF. The chain uses TRBV27 and TRBJ2-2, with D hard to call. CDR1 is MNHEY, CDR2 SMNVEV, per germline (reference sequence). Trimming took 0 bases from V and 3 from J, leaving 11 bases between them. The CDR3 spans 16 residues.

This chain connects TRBV7-9 to TRBJ1-6, with D hard to call. The CDR3 extends over 15 amino acids. Trimming took off 6 bases at V and 8 bases at J, with 17 bases between the two ends. CDR1 is SEHNR, CDR2 FQNEAQ, per germline (reference sequence). CDR3 sequence reads: CASSAPWEEDSPLHF. CDR3 bases: TGTGCCAGCAGTGCCCCATGGGAAGAGGATTCACCCCTCCACTTT.

This clonotype was seen many times. The gene calls are TRBV4-1 and TRBJ1-1, with TRBD1 identical over 7 bases. The CDR3 contains 14 residues. Germline CDR1 and CDR2: MGHRA and YSYEKL. With V trimmed by 4 bases and J by 2 bases, 4 bases remained unmatched. CDR3 sequence reads: CASSRRDRNTEAFF. The CDR3 nucleotides are TGCGCCAGCAGCCGACGGGACAGAAACACTGAAGCTTTCTTT.

This clonotype was counted between two and nine times. The chain links TRBV28 to TRBJ1-5; D uncertain. This CDR3 is built from 16 residues. V shed 3 bases and J shed 3 bases, with 15 bases lying between them. Germline V gene data show CDR1 as MDHEN and CDR2 as SYDVKM. This CDR3 reads CASSFPERAYNQPQHF. CDR3 DNA sequence: TGTGCCAGCAGTTTTCCGGAAAGGGCCTACAATCAGCCCCAGCATTTT.

The CDR3 spells CASSLQGLTYEQYV. Written as DNA, the CDR3 is TGTGCCAGCAGTTTACAGGGGCTAACCTACGAGCAGTACGTC. J is TRBJ2-7 and V is TRBV6-2 or TRBV6-3; 7 bases line up with TRBD1. Germline CDR1 reads MNHEY; CDR2 reads SVGEGT. This CDR3 has 14 amino acids. The V and J ends lost 4 bases and 2 bases, in that order; junction bases with no gene match: 5.

Only a few counts were recorded for this clonotype. The chain is built from TRBV7-9 and TRBJ1-2; 7 bases fit TRBD1. The ends lost 1 base at V and 7 bases at J; junction bases unmatched: 18. Looked up from germline, CDR1 is SEHNR and CDR2 is FQNEAQ (reference sequence). CDR3 length: 18 amino acids. The CDR3 DNA follows: TGTGCCAGCAGCTTAGAGCTATTGACAGGGAATGGTCTTGGTGGCTACACCTTC. Its translation is CASSLELLTGNGLGGYTF.

V usage is TRBV14 and J usage is TRBJ2-1; 7 bases are shared with TRBD1. The V and J ends lost 1 base and 0 bases, in that order; junction bases with no gene match: 6. Germline V gene lookup returns CDR1 SGHDN and CDR2 FVKESK. The CDR3 runs 17 residues. CDR3 region: CASSQATWDSSYNEQFF. The CDR3 nucleotides read TGTGCCAGCAGCCAAGCCACTTGGGACAGCTCCTACAATGAGCAGTTCTTC.

A few counts support this clonotype. The CDR3 coding sequence is TGTGCCAGCAGTTCCGGATACTACGAGCAGTACGTC. Translation: CASSSGYYEQYV. The V and J genes are TRBV6-2 or TRBV6-3 and TRBJ2-7; D is undetermined. Germline CDR1 is MNHEY and CDR2 is SVGEGT. The CDR3 length is 12 residues. V shed 4 bases and J shed 3 bases, with 7 bases lying between them.

This chain connects TRBV7-9 to TRBJ1-5; TRBD1 might be the D (6 bases). Between the trimmed V and J ends, which lost 6 bases and 6 bases, there was a span of 15 bases. CDR3 size: 14 residues. Germline values: CDR1 SEHNR, CDR2 FQNEAQ (reference sequence). For the CDR3, the DNA is TGTGCCAGCAGTAAGGGGGGGGCAAGTCAGCCCCAGCATTTT. Amino acids: CASSKGGASQPQHF.

In this sample, this clonotype turned up a few times. The V gene is TRBV7-8, the J gene TRBJ2-3; 9 bases agree with TRBD2. Germline V lookup: CDR1 SGHVS, CDR2 FQNEAQ. CDR3 length: 16 residues. The J segment lost 4 bases and the V segment lost 1 base, leaving 6 bases of the junction unmatched. The CDR3 region is CASSLGAGGPADTQYF. The DNA for the CDR3 is TGTGCCAGCAGCTTAGGTGCGGGGGGGCCGGCAGATACGCAGTATTTT. The variable domain in full, completed from reference TRBV7-8 and TRBJ2-3, reads GAGVSQSPRYKVAKRGQDVALRCDPISGHVSLFWYQQALGQGPEFLTYFQNEAQLDKSGLPSDRFFAERPEGSVSTLKIQRTQQEDSAVYLCASSLGAGGPADTQYFGPGTRLTVL.

This chain uses TRBV27 with TRBJ1-6; D might be TRBD1 (6 bases). The CDR3 is 16 amino acids. The germline V and J ends were trimmed by 8 bases and 9 bases, with 23 bases remaining between them. Germline CDR1 is MNHEY and CDR2 is SMNVEV (reference sequence). This CDR3 is CASGTKEEGVISPLHF. The CDR3, as DNA: TGTGCCAGCGGGACGAAAGAGGAGGGGGTAATTTCACCCCTCCACTTT.

V usage is TRBV27 and J usage is TRBJ2-3; maybe TRBD1 (5 bases). Germline CDR1 and CDR2: MNHEY and SMNVEV (reference sequence). This CDR3 region has 16 residues. V was trimmed by 2 bases and J by 1 base, leaving 13 bases between them. In DNA form, the CDR3 reads TGTGCCAGCAGTTTAGTCCGCCCCAGGGGCACAGATACGCAGTATTTT. Protein: CASSLVRPRGTDTQYF.